The clone carrying this T cell receptor (beta chain) appeared many times. Antigen unknown. These data belong to a study of metastatic and nonmetastatic thyroid tumors. About the study: Comparison of repertoires was carried out across blood and tumor or nodule tissue from malignant and benign thyroid patients. Findings of the study overall: Malignant thyroid tumors reportedly exceeded benign nodules significantly in TCR beta diversity, with the difference appearing in blood and tumor.

CDR1 and CDR2 from the germline V gene are LNHDA and SQIVND (reference sequence). V trimming: 6 bases; J trimming: 11 bases; junction bases outside the gene matches: 7. This CDR3 is 15 amino acids long. Original processing notes: Clinicopathological groups differed in CDR3, with these differences serving to build a distant-metastasis classifier for papillary thyroid cancer. TCRdb recomputed clones from the PCR reads via MiXCR. These V and J calls derive from TCRdb rather than the authors' analysis. The sample yields tens of thousands of clones, roughly 27% seen once. Thyroid surgery was preceded by no treatment in any patient.

The rearrangement joins TRBV19 to TRBJ2-1; 16 bases align to TRBD2. The source material was blood. This clonotype originated in a female donor with papillary thyroid cancer or a benign thyroid nodule (not recorded which). Some clones in this sample may be carry-over from other donors' samples. CDR3 sequence (DNA): TGTGCCAGTAGCTGGGGGACTAGCGGGGGGGATCAGCAGTTCTTC. It is translated as CASSWGTSGGDQQFF.